The clone carrying this T cell receptor (beta chain) was counted only a few times. What it binds is not known. The sample is drawn from a study of CD8 T cells in ankylosing spondylitis. TCRdb redid the calling of the 5' RACE reads with MiXCR, one entry per CDR3 protein. The data hold under 950,000 distinct CDR3 sequences, with around 20% observed a single time. Study-wide results and caveats: Past research had described some motif variants in reactive arthritis synovial fluid and blood. About 8 highly homologous variants made up a TCR beta motif that seemed to typify ankylosing spondylitis blood. According to the report, clones linked to the disease were significantly enriched in matched synovial fluid samples taken from ankylosing spondylitis patients.

J lost 6 bases, V lost 1 base, and 6 bases had no gene match. The germline V gene encodes CDR1 DFQATT and CDR2 SNEGSKA (reference sequence). There are 16 residues in the CDR3. The chain has TRBV20-1 and TRBJ2-1, with TRBD2 matching 13 bases. The receptor comes from a male donor with ankylosing spondylitis. The sequencing input was blood, either unsorted or a sorted T cell fraction (not recorded which). In DNA form, the CDR3 reads TGCAGTGCTAGAGTCGGACTAGCGGGAGAACTCAATGAGCAGTTCTTC. It yields the protein CSARVGLAGELNEQFF.